These 27 T cell receptor beta chains came from one sample sequenced in a study of blood T cell repertoires in COVID-19. Assay: immunoSEQ multiplex PCR; the TCRdb copy retains only in-frame clones and omits some. Here the sample spans roughly 210,000 clones, about 88% being singletons. Material for sequencing was peripheral blood. Receptors originate from a man in his 70s with acute or convalescent COVID-19.

This clone has a handful of counts. V and J are TRBV29-1 and TRBJ2-2; 14 bases fit TRBD2. Germline V CDR1 and CDR2: SQVTM, ANQGSEA. The CDR3 is 16 amino acids. The junction had 1 base not matched to a gene; V was cut back by 4 bases and J by 0 bases. CDR3 protein: CSVVGLAGANTGELFF. CDR3 DNA sequence: TGCAGCGTTGTGGGACTAGCGGGAGCGAACACCGGGGAGCTGTTTTTT.

The rearrangement uses TRBV27 and TRBJ2-7; TRBD1 agrees at 7 bases. The trim removed 2 bases at V and 4 bases at J, leaving 5 bases unmatched. The V gene's germline CDR1 is MNHEY and CDR2 SMNVEV (reference sequence). CDR3 length equals 14 residues. The CDR3: CASSLVDRTYEQYF. The CDR3 DNA reads TGTGCCAGCAGTTTAGTGGACAGGACTTACGAGCAGTACTTC.

The chain combines TRBV7-2 with TRBJ2-5, with D uncertain. Trimming took off 5 bases at V and 0 bases at J, with 10 bases between the two ends. CDR3 length equals 14 residues. Germline V gene data show CDR1 as SGHTA and CDR2 as FQGNSA. The CDR3 loop reads CASSETLDQETQYF. In DNA, the CDR3 is TGTGCCAGCAGCGAGACACTGGACCAAGAGACCCAGTACTTC.

The chain combines TRBV6-5 with TRBJ2-1; possible D gene TRBD2, 5 bases. In germline, CDR1 is MNHEY, CDR2 SVGAGI. The V and J ends lost 2 bases and 2 bases respectively, with 10 bases between them. The CDR3 consists of 15 residues. The chain's CDR3 is CASSYGRGTYNEQFF. The CDR3 nucleotides are TGTGCCAGCAGTTACGGTCGGGGTACCTACAATGAGCAGTTCTTC.

The J gene is TRBJ2-2, the V gene TRBV6-5; D may be TRBD2 (5 bases). The V end lost 2 bases, the J end lost 7 bases, and 17 bases lay between the germline ends. This CDR3 comprises 16 residues. CDR1 is MNHEY, CDR2 SVGAGI, per germline. The CDR3 DNA sequence: TGTGCCAGCAGTTACGGGCGTGGACTTCCAGGCGGGGAGCTGTTTTTT. Its translation: CASSYGRGLPGGELFF.

The count of this clone is one. This sequence joins TRBV7-2 and TRBJ2-5; maybe TRBD2 (5 bases). Germline assignment: CDR1 SGHTA and CDR2 FQGNSA. The CDR3 runs 13 residues. Deletions cut 4 bases from V and 7 bases from J, with 13 bases between. The CDR3 reads CASSSQEAVTQYF. In nucleotides, the CDR3 is TGTGCCAGCAGCTCCCAGGAGGCCGTGACCCAGTACTTC.

The chain links TRBV7-8 to TRBJ1-2, with 9 bases lining up with TRBD1. V shed 4 bases and J 4 bases; nucleotides not matched to a gene: 10. Germline CDR1 and CDR2: SGHVS and FQNEAQ. The CDR3 sequence is 16 residues long. This chain's CDR3 is CASSSGQGFFGYGYTF. DNA of the CDR3: TGTGCCAGCAGCTCCGGACAGGGGTTCTTTGGCTATGGCTACACCTTC.

The chain carries TRBV6-6 and TRBJ2-1; perhaps TRBD2 as D (5 bases). V lost 10 bases to trimming and J lost 8 bases, with 21 bases between them. Germline assignment: CDR1 MNHNY and CDR2 SVGAGI (reference sequence). CDR3 length: 14 residues. CDR3 sequence (DNA): TGTGCCACGACCCCCGACTACCCCGGTTATGAGCAGTTCTTC. Protein: CATTPDYPGYEQFF.

The CDR3 sequence: CAWRSQANYGYTF. DNA of the CDR3: TGTGCCTGGAGGTCACAAGCTAACTATGGCTACACCTTC. V is TRBV30 and J is TRBJ1-2; D gene ambiguous. V lost 3 bases, J lost 0 bases, and 8 bases lay in between. The CDR3 is made up of 13 amino acids. Looked up from germline, CDR1 is GTSNPN and CDR2 is SVGIG (reference sequence).

This chain links TRBV24-1 with TRBJ2-2, with D unresolved. Trimming cost V 4 bases and J 5 bases, with 7 bases left between them. The CDR3 consists of 13 residues. Germline V CDR1 and CDR2: KGHDR, SFDVKD. CDR3 amino acids: CATSESVTGELFF. The DNA of the CDR3 is TGTGCCACCAGTGAGAGCGTGACCGGGGAGCTGTTTTTT.

For the CDR3, the DNA is TGTGCCACTGGGGGGAGCTCCTACAATGAGCAGTTCTTC. Its translation: CATGGSSYNEQFF. The chain has TRBV7-9 and TRBJ2-1; tentatively, D is TRBD2 (6 bases). Germline CDR1 SEHNR, CDR2 FQNEAQ (reference sequence). The length of the CDR3 is 13 residues. V was shortened by 10 bases and J by 0 bases, with 10 bases between the two germline ends.

The chain links TRBV6-5 to TRBJ2-7; no clear D. Trimming stripped 7 bases from V and 3 bases from J, with 7 bases between. The germline gives CDR1 MNHEY, CDR2 SVGAGI. This CDR3 is built from 11 residues. CDR3 in amino acids: CASTSVYEQYF. The CDR3 region has the DNA TGTGCCAGCACGAGCGTCTACGAGCAGTACTTC.

The V and J genes are TRBV7-9 and TRBJ1-2, with D possibly matching TRBD1 (5 bases). In germline, CDR1 is SEHNR, CDR2 FQNEAQ (reference sequence). Trimming pared 4 bases from V and 7 bases from J, leaving 13 bases between. The CDR3 totals 13 residues. DNA for the CDR3: TGTGCCAGCAGCTCAGCGGGGGGAAGTGGCTACACCTTC. This sequence encodes CASSSAGGSGYTF. The entire variable domain, with the rest obtained from reference TRBV7-9 and TRBJ1-2, is as follows: DTGVSQNPRHKITKRGQNVTFRCDPISEHNRLYWYRQTLGQGPEFLTYFQNEAQLEKSRLLSDRFSAERPKGSFSTLEIQRTEQGDSAMYLCASSSAGGSGYTFGSGTRLTVV.

This clone was seen more than once but under ten times. CDR3 amino acids: CASSPTGLGQPQHF. The CDR3 region has the DNA TGCGCCAGCAGCCCTACTGGGCTTGGGCAGCCCCAGCATTTT. The chain has TRBV5-1 and TRBJ1-5; D gene ambiguous. The CDR3 is 14 amino acids. CDR1 SGHRS and CDR2 YFSETQ come from the germline V gene. Trimming removed 4 bases at V and 7 bases at J, with 15 bases between.

The chain is built from TRBV6-1 and TRBJ2-2; perhaps TRBD2 as D (5 bases). Germline values: CDR1 MNHNS, CDR2 SASEGT. Trimming shortened V by 5 bases and J by 5 bases, and 9 bases separated the two germline ends. The CDR3 length is 13 residues. DNA of the CDR3: TGTGCCAGCAGTCCGAGGGAAACCGGGGAGCTGTTTTTT. It yields the protein CASSPRETGELFF.

The V call is TRBV7-9, the J call TRBJ2-5, with D perhaps TRBD1 (6 bases). The CDR3 totals 15 residues. CDR1 is SEHNR and CDR2 is FQNEAQ in the germline V gene (reference sequence). The germline V and J ends were trimmed by 5 bases and 4 bases, with 17 bases remaining between them. CDR3 protein: CASSPSPRGGETQYF. The CDR3 DNA sequence: TGTGCCAGCAGCCCCTCCCCCAGGGGTGGAGAGACCCAGTACTTC.

This clone was recorded once. The chain links TRBV7-9 to TRBJ1-5; possible D gene TRBD1, 6 bases. From germline, CDR1 is SEHNR and CDR2 FQNEAQ (reference sequence). The CDR3 spans 15 residues. Trimming stripped 1 base from V and 0 bases from J, with 7 bases between. The CDR3 protein is CASSLGTDSNQPQHF. DNA of the CDR3: TGTGCCAGCAGCTTAGGGACAGATAGCAATCAGCCCCAGCATTTT.

The chain combines TRBV4-2 with TRBJ2-7; the match to TRBD1 covers 8 bases. The V gene end was trimmed by 0 bases and the J gene end by 5 bases; junction bases not matched to a gene: 6. CDR3 length: 15 amino acids. The V gene's germline CDR1 is LGHNA and CDR2 YNFKEQ. CDR3 coding DNA: TGTGCCAGCAGCCAAGACCGACAGGGGACAGACGAGCAGTACTTC. It codes for CASSQDRQGTDEQYF.

This chain joins TRBV7-3 and TRBJ1-2; D unclear. The V end was cut by 2 bases, the J end by 2 bases, with 9 bases between. Germline V gene lookup returns CDR1 SGHTA and CDR2 FQGTGA. The CDR3 length is 14 residues. The CDR3 nucleotides are TGTGCCAGCAGCTTAGGGCCTGGGAACTATGGCTACACCTTC. This gives the protein CASSLGPGNYGYTF.

The chain has TRBV7-2 and TRBJ2-1, with TRBD1 identical over 7 bases. This CDR3 has 13 amino acids. Germline CDR1 is SGHTA and CDR2 is FQGNSA. After removal of 1 base from V and 8 bases from J, the junction contained 2 bases not matched to a gene. For the CDR3, the DNA is TGTGCCAGCAGCTTAGGGACAGGTGATGAGCAGTTCTTC. Protein sequence: CASSLGTGDEQFF.

The chain joins TRBV3-1 (or the pseudogene TRBV3-2) to TRBJ2-5; possibly TRBD2 for D (5 bases). Germline lookup yields CDR1 LGHDT and CDR2 YNNKEL (reference sequence). Trimming cost V 3 bases and J 5 bases, with 7 bases left between them. The CDR3 loop spans 12 amino acids. The CDR3 DNA reads as TGTGCCAGCAGCCAGAGGGAGGAGACCCAGTACTTC. The encoded protein is CASSQREETQYF.

The chain is built from TRBV2 and TRBJ1-2, with a possible D match to TRBD1 (5 bases). The CDR3 extends over 14 amino acids. The germline CDR1 and CDR2 sequences are SNHLY and FYNNEI. V was clipped by 5 bases and J by 1 base, with 11 bases between them. The CDR3 loop reads CASSYSQDNYGYTF. The DNA for the CDR3 is TGTGCCAGCAGTTATTCACAGGATAACTATGGCTACACCTTC.

The V gene is TRBV4-1, the J gene TRBJ2-1; D is perhaps TRBD2 (5 bases). The CDR3 totals 13 residues. In germline, CDR1 is MGHRA, CDR2 YSYEKL. V was cut by 0 bases and J by 12 bases, with 12 bases left in between. CDR3 in DNA: TGCGCCAGCAGCCAAGATCATCGGGGTTGGCAGTTCTTC. Translation gives CASSQDHRGWQFF.

This clone has just a few counts. The V and J genes are TRBV5-6 and TRBJ1-3; D uncertain. The CDR3 is made up of 12 amino acids. V gave up 4 bases and J gave up 4 bases, with 6 bases separating them. Per germline, CDR1 SGHDT and CDR2 YYEEEE. DNA of the CDR3: TGTGCCAGCAGCCTCCAGGGAAACACCATATATTTT. As protein: CASSLQGNTIYF.

This sequence joins TRBV5-6 and TRBJ2-1, with 9 bases aligning to TRBD2. The CDR3 contains 16 residues. Per the germline V gene, CDR1 is SGHDT and CDR2 is YYEEEE. V shed 0 bases and J 3 bases; nucleotides not matched to a gene: 4. The DNA for the CDR3 is TGTGCCAGCAGCTTGGCTAGCGGGAATATCTACAATGAGCAGTTCTTC. Its protein is CASSLASGNIYNEQFF.

This clone occurred once. V gene TRBV19 combines with J gene TRBJ1-4; D perhaps matches TRBD1 (5 bases). Germline loops: CDR1 LNHDA, CDR2 SQIVND (reference sequence). V was shortened by 0 bases and J by 12 bases, with 14 bases between the two germline ends. This CDR3 is 14 amino acids long. The DNA of the CDR3 is TGTGCCAGTAGTATAGATAAACTCAGGGCGGAACTGTTTTTT. It encodes CASSIDKLRAELFF. Full variable domain (rest looked up from reference TRBV19 and TRBJ1-4): DGGITQSPKYLFRKEGQNVTLSCEQNLNHDAMYWYRQDPGQGLRLIYYSQIVNDFQKGDIAEGYSVSREKKESFPLTVTSAQKNPTAFYLCASSIDKLRAELFFGSGTQLSVL.

J is TRBJ2-2 and V is TRBV7-3, with 16 bases fitting TRBD2. The length of the CDR3 is 16 residues. Looked up from germline, CDR1 is SGHTA and CDR2 is FQGTGA. After removal of 4 bases from V and 7 bases from J, the junction contained 3 bases not matched to a gene. The CDR3 region is CASSSGLAGGHGELFF. In nucleotides, the CDR3 is TGTGCCAGCAGCTCGGGACTAGCGGGAGGGCACGGGGAGCTGTTTTTT. The variable domain in full, completed from reference TRBV7-3 and TRBJ2-2, reads GAGVSQTPSNKVTEKGKYVELRCDPISGHTALYWYRQSLGQGPEFLIYFQGTGAADDSGLPNDRFFAVRPEGSVSTLKIQRTERGDSAVYLCASSSGLAGGHGELFFGEGSRLTVL.